The 21 T cell receptor beta chains given below trace back to one sample, sequenced in a study of chemoradiotherapy in HPV16-positive cancers. The data were produced by immunoSEQ multiplex PCR, yet TCRdb's version contains in-frame clones alone and is incomplete. This table has about 3,200 clones, less than 75% appearing once. Sample collection was performed from a patient who underwent chemoradiotherapy. The receptor set was obtained from a human donor with HPV-associated anogenital cancer.

The V gene is TRBV9, the J gene TRBJ2-5; D may be TRBD1 or TRBD2 (5 bases each). This CDR3 contains 13 residues. CDR1 and CDR2 from the germline V gene are SGDLS and YYNGEE. V shed 2 bases and J shed 0 bases, with 5 bases lying between them. CDR3 sequence (DNA): TGTGCCAGCAGCGTGGGACACCAAGAGACCCAGTACTTC. It is translated as CASSVGHQETQYF. The full variable domain, in which reference TRBV9 and TRBJ2-5 provide the parts outside the CDR3, is DSGVTQTPKHLITATGQRVTLRCSPRSGDLSVYWYQQSLDQGLQFLIQYYNGEERAKGNILERFSAQQFPDLHSELNLSSLELGDSALYFCASSVGHQETQYFGPGTRLLVL.

In its sample, this clone was seen a few times. This chain connects TRBV6-5 to TRBJ2-5; 10 nucleotides align to TRBD1. V dropped 5 bases and J dropped 5; count of bases not matched to a gene: 8. CDR1 is MNHEY and CDR2 is SVGAGI in the germline V gene. The CDR3 has 15 amino acids. Here the CDR3 reads CASSATGGFSETQYF. Here the CDR3 DNA reads TGTGCCAGCAGTGCGACAGGGGGCTTCTCGGAGACCCAGTACTTC.

J is TRBJ2-1 and V is TRBV19, with 11 nucleotides matching TRBD1. The CDR3 consists of 15 residues. Germline CDR1 and CDR2: LNHDA and SQIVND (reference sequence). After removal of 4 bases from V and 5 bases from J, the junction contained 4 bases not matched to a gene. In DNA form, the CDR3 reads TGTGCCAGTAGTACCCGGGACAGGGGGAACAATGAGCAGTTCTTC. Residues: CASSTRDRGNNEQFF. The variable domain in full, with the rest retrieved from reference TRBV19 and TRBJ2-1, is DGGITQSPKYLFRKEGQNVTLSCEQNLNHDAMYWYRQDPGQGLRLIYYSQIVNDFQKGDIAEGYSVSREKKESFPLTVTSAQKNPTAFYLCASSTRDRGNNEQFFGPGTRLTVL.

This chain links TRBV10-3 with TRBJ2-1; D could derive from TRBD1 or TRBD2 (5 bases each). The CDR3 is 13 amino acids. V was shortened by 8 bases and J by 8 bases, with 16 bases between the two germline ends. Germline values: CDR1 ENHRY, CDR2 SYGVKD. The CDR3 DNA reads TGTGCCATCGGGAGAGGGGCGGGTGATGAGCAGTTCTTC. This codes for CAIGRGAGDEQFF.

This sequence joins TRBV2 and TRBJ1-6; TRBD1 matches at 8 bases. The CDR3 sequence is 15 residues long. After removal of 4 bases from V and 10 bases from J, the junction contained 9 bases not matched to a gene. Germline-derived CDR1 and CDR2 are SNHLY and FYNNEI. The CDR3 DNA follows: TGTGCCAGCAGTGGTACCGGGACAGGACGGTCACCCCTCCACTTT. As protein: CASSGTGTGRSPLHF.

CDR3 loop: CASSAWGDFGTDTQYF. CDR3 nucleotide sequence: TGTGCCAGCAGCGCCTGGGGGGACTTTGGCACAGATACGCAGTATTTT. The chain couples TRBV9 to TRBJ2-3, with a possible D match to TRBD2 (6 bases). Trimming removed 3 bases at V and 1 base at J, with 15 bases between. CDR3 size: 16 residues. Germline V lookup: CDR1 SGDLS, CDR2 YYNGEE.

V gene TRBV6-1 combines with J gene TRBJ1-2; no firm D call. The germline V gene encodes CDR1 MNHNS and CDR2 SASEGT. Trimming pared 2 bases from V and 2 bases from J, leaving 12 bases between. The CDR3 runs 15 residues. CDR3 nucleotide sequence: TGTGCCAGCAGTGAACCGGGCAGCGGGAACTATGGCTACACCTTC. Amino acids: CASSEPGSGNYGYTF.

The chain uses TRBV15 and TRBJ1-2; 12 nucleotides match TRBD1. Trimming at V came to 3 bases and at J to 3 bases, leaving 2 bases not matched to a gene. Looked up from germline, CDR1 is LNHNV and CDR2 is YYDKDF (reference sequence). This CDR3 is 15 amino acids long. CDR3 in DNA: TGTGCCACCAGCAGGGGGACAGGGGGCTACTATGGCTACACCTTC. Protein product: CATSRGTGGYYGYTF.

This clone has only one observation. This rearrangement joins TRBV7-2 to TRBJ2-2; D is perhaps TRBD2 (6 bases). This CDR3 contains 14 residues. The germline V and J ends were trimmed by 5 bases and 5 bases, with 12 bases remaining between them. The germline gives CDR1 SGHTA, CDR2 FQGNSA. CDR3 loop: CASSPSGGTGELFF. CDR3 nucleotides: TGTGCCAGCAGCCCCAGCGGAGGGACCGGGGAGCTGTTTTTT.

The V call is TRBV5-1, the J call TRBJ2-5; 11 bases agree with TRBD1. CDR1 is SGHRS and CDR2 is YFSETQ in the germline V gene. Unmatched junction bases numbered 4, after V lost 4 bases and J lost 5 bases. This CDR3 spans 14 amino acids. Written as DNA, the CDR3 is TGCGCCAGCAGCCTGGGACAGGGGGTCGAGACCCAGTACTTC. It yields the protein CASSLGQGVETQYF.

V usage is TRBV7-2 and J usage is TRBJ1-2, with 7 nucleotides matching TRBD1. This CDR3 is built from 15 residues. Germline V gives CDR1 SGHTA, CDR2 FQGNSA. Germline trimming cut 5 bases from V and 3 bases from J; bases unmatched to any gene: 9. The CDR3 region has the DNA TGTGCCAGCAGCCACCCCGCAGGGGGAGACTATGGCTACACCTTC. As protein: CASSHPAGGDYGYTF. Based on the CDR3 plus reference TRBV7-2 and TRBJ1-2, the full variable domain is GAGVSQSPSNKVTEKGKDVELRCDPISGHTALYWYRQSLGQGLEFLIYFQGNSAPDKSGLPSDRFSAERTGGSVSTLTIQRTQQEDSAVYLCASSHPAGGDYGYTFGSGTRLTVV.

This clone has more than one count but fewer than ten. V gene TRBV4-1 combines with J gene TRBJ2-1; 15 positions match TRBD2. Germline CDR1 MGHRA, CDR2 YSYEKL. The CDR3 totals 16 residues. V lost 5 bases, J lost 8 bases, and 7 bases stayed unmatched. CDR3 nucleotides: TGCGCCAGCAGCAGGACTAGCGGGGGGGCCACCGATGAGCAGTTCTTC. This encodes CASSRTSGGATDEQFF.

The chain carries TRBV4-1 and TRBJ1-1; D perhaps matches TRBD1 (5 bases). The V gene's germline CDR1 is MGHRA and CDR2 YSYEKL. CDR3 size: 13 residues. V was clipped by 4 bases and J by 1 base, with 7 bases between them. In nucleotides, the CDR3 is TGCGCCAGCAGCCTTGACAGGAACACTGAAGCTTTCTTT. Amino acid sequence: CASSLDRNTEAFF.

The CDR3 is CSVGDRGTTEAFF. CDR3 sequence (DNA): TGCAGCGTGGGTGACAGGGGTACCACTGAAGCTTTCTTT. The chain combines TRBV29-1 with TRBJ1-1; 8 bases align to TRBD1. Germline CDR1 is SQVTM and CDR2 is ANQGSEA. The CDR3 is made up of 13 amino acids. V was pared by 6 bases and J by 4 bases, with 7 bases of the junction left unmatched.

This clone appeared a few times. The chain employs TRBV29-1 and TRBJ1-2, with TRBD1 identical over 8 bases. Germline V gene lookup returns CDR1 SQVTM and CDR2 ANQGSEA. This CDR3 region has 13 residues. With V trimmed by 6 bases and J by 6 bases, 9 bases remained unmatched. Here the CDR3 reads CSVAKQGEDGYTF. Here the CDR3 DNA reads TGCAGCGTCGCGAAACAGGGGGAGGATGGCTACACCTTC.

This chain uses TRBV7-2 with TRBJ2-3; maybe TRBD1 (6 bases). The germline CDR1 and CDR2 sequences are SGHTA and FQGNSA. The CDR3 is made up of 14 amino acids. Trimming removed 2 bases at V and 1 base at J, with 7 bases between. CDR3 region: CASSLTGRTDTQYF. The CDR3 DNA follows: TGTGCCAGCAGCTTAACAGGGCGCACAGATACGCAGTATTTT.

The rearrangement joins TRBV7-6 to TRBJ2-5; 9 bases agree with TRBD1. J was trimmed by 5 bases and V by 5 bases; bases with no gene match: 3. The CDR3 sequence is 13 residues long. CDR1 is SGHVS and CDR2 is FNYEAQ in the germline V gene. CDR3 nucleotide sequence: TGTGCCAGCAGCCATGGACAGGGGGAGACCCAGTACTTC. It yields the protein CASSHGQGETQYF.

V and J are TRBV11-2 and TRBJ2-7, with D unresolved. Germline V gene sequence: CDR1 SGHAT, CDR2 FQNNGV. Deletions cut 5 bases from V and 7 bases from J, with 12 bases between. The CDR3 is made up of 12 amino acids. The CDR3 loop reads CASSGIGLEQYF. The CDR3 region has the DNA TGTGCCAGCAGCGGGATAGGGCTGGAGCAGTACTTC. Full variable domain (remainder filled in from reference TRBV11-2 and TRBJ2-7): EAGVAQSPRYKIIEKRQSVAFWCNPISGHATLYWYQQILGQGPKLLIQFQNNGVVDDSQLPKDRFSAERLKGVDSTLKIQPAKLEDSAVYLCASSGIGLEQYFGPGTRLTVT.

The chain is built from TRBV5-5 and TRBJ1-2; D possibly corresponds to TRBD1 (5 bases). Germline loops: CDR1 SGHKS, CDR2 YYEKEE (reference sequence). The CDR3 has 17 residues. The V and J ends lost 4 bases and 3 bases respectively, with 22 bases between them. CDR3 in DNA: TGTGCCAGCAGCATATTTCTCCGGGACCCGGGGGACTATGGCTACACCTTC. The encoded protein is CASSIFLRDPGDYGYTF. The full variable domain, its missing parts supplied by reference TRBV5-5 and TRBJ1-2, is DAGVTQSPTHLIKTRGQQVTLRCSPISGHKSVSWYQQVLGQGPQFIFQYYEKEERGRGNFPDRFSARQFPNYSSELNVNALLLGDSALYLCASSIFLRDPGDYGYTFGSGTRLTVV.

V is TRBV30 and J is TRBJ1-2; the D gene is possibly TRBD1 (5 bases). The CDR3 length is 14 residues. Per the germline V gene, CDR1 is GTSNPN and CDR2 is SVGIG (reference sequence). Trimming stripped 2 bases from V and 4 bases from J, with 14 bases between. CDR3 sequence: CAWSITGIRYGYTF. DNA for the CDR3: TGTGCCTGGAGTATCACAGGTATTCGCTATGGCTACACCTTC.

This chain links TRBV5-1 with TRBJ2-7; either TRBD1 or TRBD2 may fit D (5 bases each). With 0 bases removed from V and 2 bases from J, the gap between germline ends came to 9 bases. This CDR3 contains 14 residues. CDR1 is SGHRS and CDR2 is YFSETQ in the germline V gene. Here the CDR3 DNA reads TGCGCCAGCAGCTTGGACCCGGGGCCCTACGAGCAGTACTTC. Its translation: CASSLDPGPYEQYF.